The rows below give T cell receptor beta chains drawn from one sample of a study of OX40 agonist ivuxolimab in advanced cancers. Only in-frame clones appear in the TCRdb table, and some are missing; sequencing was by immunoSEQ multiplex PCR. This table holds roughly 41,000 clones, around nine tenths found once. Sequencing used CD4+ or CD8+ T cells sorted from blood, obtained in a trial of the OX40 agonist ivuxolimab. These receptors were obtained from an adult with an advanced solid tumor such as melanoma, head and neck, liver or kidney cancer. The CDR3 runs from the conserved cysteine through the conserved F or W. A D gene is named only where the DNA matches it firmly. Only part of the rows carry a size: once, few, many, or a class if the clone is expanded.

J	D	V	size	CDR3	DNA
TRBJ2-5	.	TRBV28	.	CASSLLQTGTQYF	TGTGCCAGCAGTTTATTACAGACCGGGACCCAGTACTTC
TRBJ1-2	.	TRBV5-1	.	CASEDGNYGYTF	TGCGCCAGTGAGGACGGGAACTATGGCTACACCTTC
TRBJ2-2	.	TRBV7-9	.	CASSLRATGQLTGELFF	TGTGCCAGCAGCCTAAGAGCCACCGGACAGTTAACCGGGGAGCTGTTTTTT
TRBJ2-6	.	TRBV7-3	.	CASSLKILQSRANVLTF	TGTGCCAGCAGCCTGAAAATCTTACAAAGTCGGGCCAACGTCCTGACTTTC
TRBJ2-7	.	TRBV7-2	.	CASSLAGGDEQYF	TGTGCCAGCAGCTTAGCGGGAGGCGACGAGCAGTACTTC
TRBJ1-6	.	TRBV27	.	CASSLTTPTEDSPLHF	TGTGCCAGCAGTTTAACGACTCCGACCGAGGATTCACCCCTCCACTTT
TRBJ1-1	.	TRBV4-1	.	CASSPTWPGDTEAFF	TGCGCCAGCAGCCCCACATGGCCTGGGGACACTGAAGCTTTCTTT
TRBJ2-1	TRBD2	TRBV5-8	.	CASSLGLAGPNNEQFF	TGTGCCAGCAGCTTAGGACTAGCGGGACCGAACAATGAGCAGTTCTTC
TRBJ2-3	.	TRBV10-3	.	CAISGGSTDTQYF	TGTGCCATCAGTGGGGGGAGCACAGATACGCAGTATTTT
TRBJ1-1	.	TRBV5-1	.	CASSPETVRNTEAFF	TGCGCCAGCAGCCCCGAGACAGTGCGGAACACTGAAGCTTTCTTT
TRBJ2-1	TRBD2	TRBV10-3	once	CAIRGTSNNEQFF	TGTGCCATCAGGGGGACTAGTAACAATGAGCAGTTCTTC
TRBJ2-5	TRBD2	TRBV7-6	.	CASSLPLGGTGETQYF	TGTGCCAGCAGCTTACCCCTGGGAGGGACGGGGGAGACCCAGTACTTC
TRBJ2-7	TRBD2	TRBV27	.	CASSLSGTSGTYEQYF	TGTGCCAGCAGTTTATCCGGGACTAGCGGGACCTACGAGCAGTACTTC
TRBJ2-1	TRBD1	TRBV7-8	once	CASSPRTGDPHEQFF	TGTGCCAGCAGCCCACGGACAGGGGATCCCCATGAGCAGTTCTTC
TRBJ2-7	.	TRBV29-1	.	CSVEGVPSYEQYF	TGCAGCGTTGAAGGGGTCCCCTCCTACGAGCAGTACTTC
TRBJ1-2	.	TRBV5-6	.	CASSLRRGGDANYGYTF	TGTGCCAGCAGCTTGCGGAGGGGAGGGGACGCTAACTATGGCTACACCTTC
TRBJ1-5	.	TRBV28	.	CASCVDLEPQHF	TGTGCCAGCTGCGTTGATTTGGAGCCCCAGCATTTT
TRBJ2-1	TRBD2	TRBV30	once	CAWSPTPGLAAWGEQFF	TGTGCCTGGAGTCCCACTCCGGGACTAGCGGCCTGGGGGGAGCAGTTCTTC
TRBJ2-2	.	TRBV28	once	CASSLSTSGELFF	TGTGCCAGCAGTTTATCCACCAGTGGGGAGCTGTTTTTT
TRBJ1-2	.	TRBV9	.	CASSVEPFFIQGSGYTF	TGTGCCAGCAGCGTAGAACCTTTCTTCATACAGGGTTCTGGCTACACCTTC
TRBJ2-1	.	TRBV4-3	.	CASSQGLDISYNEQFF	TGCGCCAGCAGCCAGGGGTTGGACATATCCTACAATGAGCAGTTCTTC
TRBJ1-1	.	TRBV27	.	CASSWEMNTEAFF	TGTGCCAGCAGTTGGGAAATGAACACTGAAGCTTTCTTT
TRBJ2-7	TRBD1	TRBV7-3	.	CASSLPTGTGAINYEQYF	TGTGCCAGCAGCTTACCTACCGGGACAGGGGCGATAAACTACGAGCAGTACTTC
TRBJ1-5	.	TRBV27	once	CASSEGPWGNQPQHF	TGTGCCAGCAGTGAGGGTCCATGGGGCAATCAGCCCCAGCATTTT
TRBJ2-1	.	TRBV23-1	.	CASIHRDVGANEQFF	TGCGCCAGCATCCACCGGGACGTGGGGGCGAATGAGCAGTTCTTC
TRBJ1-2	.	TRBV7-9	few	CASSPHLAVSYTF	TGTGCCAGCAGCCCCCACCTAGCTGTGAGCTACACCTTC
TRBJ1-6	TRBD1	TRBV5-1	.	CASRGGTAYEVSYNSPLHF	TGCGCCAGCAGGGGCGGGACAGCGTACGAGGTGTCTTATAATTCACCCCTCCACTTT
TRBJ2-1	.	TRBV5-4	.	CASSLLESHNEQFF	TGTGCCAGCAGCTTACTAGAATCCCACAATGAGCAGTTCTTC
TRBJ1-6	.	TRBV5-6	.	CASSLSRASSYNSPLHF	TGTGCCAGCAGCTTGTCCAGGGCAAGCTCCTATAATTCACCCCTCCACTTT
TRBJ2-5	.	TRBV18	.	CASSPRLERETQYF	TGTGCCAGCTCACCACGTCTGGAAAGGGAGACCCAGTACTTC
TRBJ2-3	.	TRBV11-3	.	CASSFEGSTDTQYF	TGTGCCAGCAGCTTCGAGGGCAGCACAGATACGCAGTATTTT
TRBJ1-3	TRBD1	TRBV7-2	.	CASSLTGAGNTIYF	TGTGCCAGCAGCTTGACAGGGGCTGGAAACACCATATATTTT
TRBJ1-1	.	TRBV5-6	.	CASSFRLGTEAFF	TGTGCCAGCAGCTTCCGGCTGGGAACTGAAGCTTTCTTT
TRBJ2-5	TRBD2	TRBV7-9	.	CASSSKTSGAGSETQYF	TGTGCCAGCAGCTCGAAGACTAGCGGGGCGGGGTCAGAGACCCAGTACTTC
TRBJ1-5	.	TRBV6-1	.	CASSGTDYSNQPQHF	TGTGCCAGCAGTGGGACCGATTATAGCAATCAGCCCCAGCATTTT
TRBJ1-1	.	TRBV19	.	CASSTVLRRSNTEAFF	TGTGCCAGTAGTACCGTACTCAGAAGATCGAACACTGAAGCTTTCTTT
TRBJ1-2	.	TRBV27	.	CASSSLPGGYGYTF	TGTGCCAGCAGCTCACTACCGGGGGGATATGGCTACACCTTC
TRBJ1-5	TRBD1	TRBV7-9	.	CASSTTGLNQPQHF	TGTGCCAGCAGTACGACAGGGCTCAATCAGCCCCAGCATTTT
TRBJ1-2	TRBD1	TRBV4-3	.	CASSQDEGTGGFYGYTF	TGCGCCAGCAGCCAAGATGAGGGGACAGGGGGCTTCTATGGCTACACCTTC
TRBJ2-2	.	TRBV7-2	.	CASSRTGELFF	TGTGCCAGCAGCCGCACCGGGGAGCTGTTTTTT
TRBJ2-3	.	TRBV7-3	.	CASSLRWGVMGTDTQYF	TGTGCCAGCAGCTTAAGATGGGGGGTAATGGGCACAGATACGCAGTATTTT
TRBJ2-2	TRBD1	TRBV30	few	CAWSPTGTGELFF	TGTGCCTGGAGTCCGACAGGGACCGGGGAGCTGTTTTTT
TRBJ2-5	.	TRBV6-1	.	CASAGERDQETQYF	TGTGCCAGCGCCGGGGAGAGGGACCAAGAGACCCAGTACTTC
TRBJ2-1	.	TRBV7-2	.	CASSLALGRTNEQFF	TGTGCCAGCAGCTTAGCGCTGGGGAGGACCAATGAGCAGTTCTTC
TRBJ2-3	TRBD2	TRBV27	.	CASSSPLSGTDTQYF	TGTGCCAGCAGTTCCCCACTTAGCGGGACAGATACGCAGTATTTT
TRBJ2-3	TRBD1	TRBV19	.	CASSIGQGPPDTQYF	TGTGCCAGTAGTATAGGACAGGGACCCCCAGATACGCAGTATTTT
TRBJ1-1	.	TRBV29-1	.	CSVSANTEAFF	TGCAGCGTTTCAGCGAACACTGAAGCTTTCTTT
TRBJ2-7	.	TRBV6-1	.	CASSAGETYEQYF	TGTGCCAGCAGTGCGGGGGAAACCTACGAGCAGTACTTC
TRBJ1-1	.	TRBV28	once	CASRNEREEAFF	TGTGCCAGCCGAAATGAGAGGGAAGAAGCTTTCTTT
TRBJ2-7	.	TRBV5-1	.	CASSFQSHYEQYF	TGCGCCAGCAGCTTTCAGAGTCACTACGAGCAGTACTTC